The T cell receptor (beta chain) under discussion was sequenced for a study of blood T cell repertoires in COVID-19. The CDR3 has 18 residues. Recovery among Cohort 3 donors was established by two negative PCRs, clearance, or symptom resolution. Generated by immunoSEQ multiplex PCR, the TCRdb table keeps only in-frame clones and is missing some. The data show around 500,000 clones, approximately 90% seen once. The TCR originated in a woman aged 55-70 years who had recovered from COVID-19. The source material was PBMCs or T cells enriched from blood (not recorded which). The chain couples TRBV1 to TRBJ2-5; the D call TRBD2 from the table was never checked on the DNA. TRBV1 constitutes a pseudogene. The DNA of the CDR3 is TGCACCAGCAGCCAAGTTGGAATAGCGGGGCCAGAAGAAGAGACCCAGTACTTC. Residues: CTSSQVGIAGPEEETQYF.